These 23 T cell receptor beta chains share one sample of origin, sequenced in a study of neurological immune-mediated disorders. TCRdb called the 5' RACE reads again in MiXCR, with one record for every CDR3 protein. The repertoire has about 27,000 distinct CDR3 sequences, over 20% of them found once; the top ten carry 16%. Sequences were obtained from PBMCs. The receptors were gathered from a woman aged 60-75 years in good health.

This clonotype was picked up many times. The rearrangement links TRBV5-1 to TRBJ1-6; D is perhaps TRBD1 (5 bases). V lost 7 bases, J lost 10 bases, and 15 bases lay in between. The CDR3 is 13 amino acids. Germline V lookup: CDR1 SGHRS, CDR2 YFSETQ. The CDR3: CASGGTGGSPLHF. The CDR3 DNA sequence: TGCGCCAGCGGCGGTACCGGGGGATCACCCCTCCACTTT.

This clonotype came up many times. CDR3 sequence (DNA): TGCGCCAGCAGCTTACAGGAGAACACTGAAGCTTTCTTT. Translation gives CASSLQENTEAFF. The chain couples TRBV5-1 to TRBJ1-1, with a possible D match to TRBD1 (5 bases). CDR3 length equals 13 residues. Germline-derived CDR1 and CDR2 are SGHRS and YFSETQ. Trimming stripped 2 bases from V and 1 base from J, with 6 bases between.

This clonotype was picked up many times. The chain employs TRBV4-1 and TRBJ2-1; a possible D gene is TRBD1 (7 bases). The CDR3 totals 14 residues. The germline CDR1 and CDR2 sequences are MGHRA and YSYEKL. V gave up 4 bases and J gave up 8 bases, with 15 bases separating them. The CDR3 here is CASSPQRRGDEQFF. CDR3 nucleotides: TGCGCCAGCAGCCCTCAACGCAGGGGGGATGAGCAGTTCTTC.

The sample holds many counts of this clonotype. V gene TRBV10-3 combines with J gene TRBJ2-7; a weak D match, TRBD2 (5 bases). This CDR3 region has 11 residues. Germline V gene lookup returns CDR1 ENHRY and CDR2 SYGVKD. V shed 11 bases and J shed 1 base, with 9 bases lying between them. The CDR3 spells CASEGSYEQYF. The CDR3, as DNA: TGTGCCTCCGAGGGATCCTACGAGCAGTACTTC.

This clonotype was recorded many times. The chain has TRBV20-1 and TRBJ1-6; no clear D gene. CDR1 is DFQATT and CDR2 is SNEGSKA in the germline V gene (reference sequence). This CDR3 is 14 amino acids long. V was clipped by 3 bases and J by 10 bases, with 16 bases between them. CDR3 in amino acids: CSASRGSGRSPLHF. In DNA form, the CDR3 reads TGCAGTGCTAGTCGGGGTTCTGGGAGGTCACCCCTCCACTTT.

The sample holds many counts of this clonotype. V is TRBV7-2 and J is TRBJ2-1, with D maybe TRBD2 (6 bases). Germline V gene sequence: CDR1 SGHTA, CDR2 FQGNSA. This CDR3 spans 15 amino acids. The V end was cut by 6 bases, the J end by 3 bases, with 15 bases between. CDR3 region: CASSLTRDFYNEQFF. In nucleotides, the CDR3 is TGTGCCAGCAGTTTAACGCGGGACTTCTACAATGAGCAGTTCTTC.

Ten or more counts support this clonotype. The J gene is TRBJ2-2, the V gene TRBV7-2, with D maybe TRBD2 (5 bases). Germline V gene sequence: CDR1 SGHTA, CDR2 FQGNSA. Trimming left V 5 bases short and J 0 bases short, with 13 bases between. This CDR3 spans 16 amino acids. The CDR3 DNA reads as TGTGCCAGCAGCCCGGCGGGTCCGCCGAACACCGGGGAGCTGTTTTTT. Protein sequence: CASSPAGPPNTGELFF.

This clonotype was picked up many times. V gene TRBV6-5 combines with J gene TRBJ1-6; unclear D gene. Between the trimmed V and J ends, which lost 4 bases and 4 bases, there was a span of 2 bases. This CDR3 is built from 12 residues. Germline V gene lookup returns CDR1 MNHEY and CDR2 SVGAGI. This CDR3 reads CASSSYNSPLHF. DNA of the CDR3: TGTGCCAGCAGTTCGTATAATTCACCCCTCCACTTT.

This clonotype was picked up many times. The chain uses TRBV5-1 and TRBJ2-7; TRBD2 matches 13 bases. In germline, CDR1 is SGHRS, CDR2 YFSETQ. The CDR3 length is 14 residues. Unmatched junction bases numbered 2, after V lost 4 bases and J lost 4 bases. CDR3 coding DNA: TGCGCCAGCAGCCAGGGACTAGCGGGGTACGAGCAGTACTTC. Translated, it gives CASSQGLAGYEQYF. The full variable domain, with the rest looked up from reference TRBV5-1 and TRBJ2-7, is KAGVTQTPRYLIKTRGQQVTLSCSPISGHRSVSWYQQTPGQGLQFLFEYFSETQRNKGNFPGRFSGRQFSNSRSEMNVSTLELGDSALYLCASSQGLAGYEQYFGPGTRLTVT.

In its sample, this clonotype was seen many times. V is TRBV29-1 and J is TRBJ1-1, with TRBD1 matching 10 bases. The ends lost 4 bases at V and 4 bases at J; junction bases unmatched: 6. This CDR3 comprises 14 residues. The germline gives CDR1 SQVTM, CDR2 ANQGSEA. The CDR3 sequence: CSVVGQGVITEAFF. The CDR3 coding sequence is TGCAGCGTTGTAGGACAGGGGGTTATCACTGAAGCTTTCTTT. Full variable domain (missing parts from reference TRBV29-1 and TRBJ1-1): SAVISQKPSRDICQRGTSLTIQCQVDSQVTMMFWYRQQPGQSLTLIATANQGSEATYESGFVIDKFPISRPNLTFSTLTVSNMSPEDSSIYLCSVVGQGVITEAFFGQGTRLTVV.

The table lists this clonotype with many counts. The chain couples TRBV27 to TRBJ2-4; a weak D match, TRBD2 (13 bases). The CDR3 length is 24 residues. V was pared by 6 bases and J by 1 base, with 40 bases between. CDR1 and CDR2 (germline): MNHEY, SMNVEV (reference sequence). In DNA form, the CDR3 reads TGTGCCAGCAGCCCGGAGGGGGACAGGGGGCGAATCTCGACTAGCGGGGGGGCCAAAAACATTCAGTACTTC. Translation gives CASSPEGDRGRISTSGGAKNIQYF.

This clonotype has ten or more counts. The DNA of the CDR3 is TGTGCCTCCCGGTTAGCGGGTCTGTACAATGAGCAGTTCTTC. Translated, it gives CASRLAGLYNEQFF. The rearrangement links TRBV15 to TRBJ2-1; 7 bases agree with TRBD2. In germline, CDR1 is LNHNV, CDR2 YYDKDF (reference sequence). CDR3 length: 14 amino acids. The junction had 11 bases not matched to a gene; V was cut back by 11 bases and J by 4 bases.

A word on this clonotype: One base away lies a much larger clone, so this may be a sequencing read error. This chain connects TRBV5-1 to TRBJ2-7; 8 nucleotides agree with TRBD2. The CDR3 runs 14 residues. V lost 1 base to trimming and J lost 4 bases; unmatched junction nucleotides: 4. The germline V gene has CDR1 SGHRS and CDR2 YFSETQ. The CDR3 DNA is TGCGCCAGCAGCTTGCGACGGGGGGGGTACGAGCAGTACTTC. Protein sequence: CASSLRRGGYEQYF.

This clonotype was counted at least ten times. V gene TRBV3-1 combines with J gene TRBJ1-6; 10 nucleotides match TRBD1. This CDR3 has 14 amino acids. CDR1 is LGHDT, CDR2 YNNKEL, per germline (reference sequence). The trim removed 5 bases at V and 7 bases at J, leaving 2 bases unmatched. The DNA for the CDR3 is TGTGCCAGCAGCACGACAGGGGGCAATTCACCCCTCCACTTT. Protein: CASSTTGGNSPLHF.

This clonotype was recorded many times. This chain connects TRBV5-1 to TRBJ2-2; D is uncertain. There are 14 residues in the CDR3. Per the germline V gene, CDR1 is SGHRS and CDR2 is YFSETQ. The V and J ends lost 4 bases and 0 bases respectively, with 7 bases between them. CDR3: CASSRQTNTGELFF. The DNA of the CDR3 is TGCGCCAGCAGCCGGCAGACGAACACCGGGGAGCTGTTTTTT.

The V call is TRBV6-6, the J call TRBJ2-3, with 7 bases matching TRBD2. The germline V gene encodes CDR1 MNHNY and CDR2 SVGAGI (reference sequence). Trimming at V came to 5 bases and at J to 2 bases, leaving 10 bases not matched to a gene. The CDR3 has 16 amino acids. The CDR3, as DNA: TGTGCCAGCAGTCCCCATAGGCTAGCGGACACAGATACGCAGTATTTT. This gives the protein CASSPHRLADTDTQYF.

Ten or more counts support this clonotype. The chain joins TRBV29-1 to TRBJ2-1; D possibly corresponds to TRBD1 (5 bases). V lost 5 bases and J lost 10, with 18 bases in between. The CDR3 runs 13 residues. Germline CDR1 SQVTM, CDR2 ANQGSEA. This CDR3 reads CSVPVGAAREQFF. In DNA form, the CDR3 reads TGCAGCGTTCCCGTTGGGGCCGCCCGGGAGCAGTTCTTC.

This clonotype was recorded at least ten times. This chain links TRBV13 with TRBJ2-1; tentative D call: TRBD2 (6 bases). CDR3 length: 13 residues. V was shortened by 5 bases and J by 4 bases, with 9 bases between the two germline ends. The germline CDR1 and CDR2 sequences are PRHDT and FYEKMQ (reference sequence). DNA for the CDR3: TGTGCCAGCAGCCGGGGGTTTTACAATGAGCAGTTCTTC. Translated, it gives CASSRGFYNEQFF.

The sample holds many counts of this clonotype. J is TRBJ1-2 and V is TRBV5-1; TRBD1 is a possible D gene (6 bases). V gave up 2 bases and J gave up 8 bases, with 19 bases separating them. Per the germline V gene, CDR1 is SGHRS and CDR2 is YFSETQ. CDR3 length equals 15 residues. The DNA of the CDR3 is TGCGCCAGCAGCTTAGGAGCAGGGGCCGGGTTGGGCTACACCTTC. Translated: CASSLGAGAGLGYTF.

CDR3 residues: CARLGDNEQFF. The CDR3, as DNA: TGTGCCAGACTAGGGGACAATGAGCAGTTCTTC. The chain joins TRBV21-1 to TRBJ2-1; TRBD2 reflects the table's D call only, with no check against the DNA. TRBV21-1 is classified as a pseudogene. The CDR3 is 11 residues long.

This clonotype was detected ten times or more. The CDR3 coding sequence is TGTGCCAGCAGTTTGGCCGGACAGGGATTGTCCGAGCAGTACTTC. This gives the protein CASSLAGQGLSEQYF. This chain connects TRBV28 to TRBJ2-7; 8 nucleotides agree with TRBD1. CDR1 and CDR2 (germline): MDHEN, SYDVKM. Germline trimming cut 3 bases from V and 6 bases from J; bases unmatched to any gene: 10. The CDR3 runs to 15 residues.

With respect to this clonotype: A clone one base away is much larger, so this may be a read error. The chain employs TRBV5-1 and TRBJ2-1; TRBD2 might be the D (6 bases). The CDR3 extends over 14 amino acids. CDR1 is SGHRS, CDR2 YFSETQ, per germline. This chain's CDR3 is CASTIAEIYNEEFF. The CDR3 nucleotides are TGCGCCAGCACCATAGCGGAAATTTACAATGAGGAGTTCTTC.

Ten or more counts support this clonotype. The chain employs TRBV4-3 and TRBJ2-7; 7 bases line up with TRBD1. The CDR3 totals 14 residues. Germline V gene data show CDR1 as LGHNA and CDR2 as YSLEER. V dropped 3 bases and J dropped 2; count of bases not matched to a gene: 4. CDR3 in DNA: TGCGCCAGCAGCCAGGAGACAGGGACCTACGAGCAGTACTTC. It is translated as CASSQETGTYEQYF.